The 22 T cell receptor beta chains reported below all come from one sample, sequenced in a study of a mutant IDH1 vaccine in newly diagnosed glioma. Stated time point: baseline, week 1 (first vaccination visit). Treatment reported: pre-vaccination baseline after standard-of-care therapy. Libraries were prepared by immunoSEQ multiplex PCR; TCRdb keeps only in-frame clonotypes and omits some of them. The repertoire has tens of thousands of clones, approximately 86% of them found once; the top ten carry 2.9%. The sample consisted of PBMCs, taken from a glioma patient treated with radiotherapy, temozolomide or both. These receptors were obtained from a young man with glioma.

Only a few counts were recorded for this clone. The chain couples TRBV28 to TRBJ1-4; no clear D. The CDR3 covers 16 residues. CDR1 is MDHEN and CDR2 is SYDVKM in the germline V gene. The V gene lost 6 bases and the J gene lost 7 bases, with 21 bases spanning the gap. CDR3 in DNA: TGTGCCAGCAGCCCCGGTAGGAGCTCGGGAAGTGAAAAACTGTTTTTT. As protein: CASSPGRSSGSEKLFF.

This clone was seen ten or more times. The chain joins TRBV6-4 to TRBJ2-3; 7 bases map to TRBD2. The trim removed 4 bases at V and 2 bases at J, leaving 3 bases unmatched. The CDR3 covers 14 residues. CDR1 MRHNA and CDR2 SNTAGT come from the germline V gene. CDR3 amino acids: CASSAAGDTDTQYF. The DNA for the CDR3 is TGTGCCAGCAGTGCGGCGGGAGACACAGATACGCAGTATTTT.

The rearrangement joins TRBV28 to TRBJ2-5; no firm D call. Germline CDR1 MDHEN, CDR2 SYDVKM. This CDR3 region has 12 residues. The V end was cut by 4 bases, the J end by 4 bases, with 7 bases between. This CDR3 is CASSSFTETQYF. The DNA for the CDR3 is TGTGCCAGCAGTTCATTTACAGAGACCCAGTACTTC.

This clone showed up just once. The rearrangement joins TRBV10-1 to TRBJ2-7; D may match TRBD1 or TRBD2 (5 bases each). The CDR3 is made up of 15 amino acids. Germline CDR1 WNHNN, CDR2 SYGVQD (reference sequence). V was trimmed by 2 bases and J by 9 bases, leaving 20 bases between them. CDR3 amino acids: CASSEGDQITTMQYF. Written as DNA, the CDR3 is TGCGCCAGCAGTGAGGGGGACCAAATAACTACGATGCAGTACTTC.

V is TRBV14 and J is TRBJ2-1; maybe TRBD1 (6 bases). Per the germline V gene, CDR1 is SGHDN and CDR2 is FVKESK. V was shortened by 1 base and J by 7 bases, with 20 bases between the two germline ends. This CDR3 has 17 residues. DNA for the CDR3: TGTGCCAGCAGCCAAGTAGTGTGGCAGGGGAGAGGGAATGAGCAGTTCTTC. Encoded protein: CASSQVVWQGRGNEQFF.

The chain links TRBV5-4 to TRBJ2-5, with D perhaps TRBD1 or TRBD2 (5 bases each). The CDR3 runs to 14 residues. The V end lost 7 bases, the J end lost 0 bases, and 13 bases lay between the germline ends. CDR1 is SGHNT, CDR2 YYREEE, per germline (reference sequence). The CDR3 here is CASARLGDQETQYF. The CDR3 DNA sequence: TGTGCCAGCGCCCGGTTGGGGGACCAAGAGACCCAGTACTTC. Variable domain in full (rest from reference TRBV5-4 and TRBJ2-5): ETGVTQSPTHLIKTRGQQVTLRCSSQSGHNTVSWYQQALGQGPQFIFQYYREEENGRGNFPPRFSGLQFPNYSSELNVNALELDDSALYLCASARLGDQETQYFGPGTRLLVL.

CDR3 sequence (DNA): TGCAGCGTTGAAGGGGTACGAACGACAAGCTACACCTTC. It is translated as CSVEGVRTTSYTF. This chain uses TRBV29-1 with TRBJ1-2; D is unresolved. The CDR3 runs to 13 residues. Trimming stripped 1 base from V and 9 bases from J, with 15 bases between. Germline assignment: CDR1 SQVTM and CDR2 ANQGSEA.

This chain links TRBV5-3 with TRBJ2-3, with no clear D. TRBV5-3 is recorded as an ORF, its role being uncertain. The V gene lost 5 bases and the J gene lost 0 bases, with 16 bases spanning the gap. There are 16 residues in the CDR3. CDR3 loop: CARRSAIAASTDTQYF. The CDR3 nucleotides are TGTGCCAGAAGGTCGGCGATTGCGGCAAGCACAGATACGCAGTATTTT.

This chain connects TRBV7-9 to TRBJ1-4; TRBD1 matches at 8 bases. Germline V gene sequence: CDR1 SEHNR, CDR2 FQNEAQ (reference sequence). V was pared by 1 base and J by 4 bases, with 5 bases of the junction left unmatched. CDR3 length equals 16 residues. The CDR3 DNA follows: TGTGCCAGCAGCTTAGGTCAAGGGACAGGTAATGAAAAACTGTTTTTT. The encoded protein is CASSLGQGTGNEKLFF.

The chain links TRBV5-4 to TRBJ2-4; possibly TRBD1 or TRBD2 for D (7 bases each). Trimming left V 3 bases short and J 0 bases short, with 13 bases between. The CDR3 has 16 amino acids. CDR1 is SGHNT, CDR2 YYREEE, per germline (reference sequence). CDR3 sequence (DNA): TGTGCCAGCAGCTCAGGGGGGGGCTTAGCCAAAAACATTCAGTACTTC. It yields the protein CASSSGGGLAKNIQYF. Supplemented by reference TRBV5-4 and TRBJ2-4, the full variable domain reads ETGVTQSPTHLIKTRGQQVTLRCSSQSGHNTVSWYQQALGQGPQFIFQYYREEENGRGNFPPRFSGLQFPNYSSELNVNALELDDSALYLCASSSGGGLAKNIQYFGAGTRLSVL.

The genes are TRBV29-1 and TRBJ2-1; TRBD1 agrees at 10 bases. Germline loops: CDR1 SQVTM, CDR2 ANQGSEA. J lost 2 bases, V lost 1 base, and 2 bases had no gene match. This CDR3 contains 15 residues. DNA of the CDR3: TGCAGCGTTGAAGGGACAGGGGGAACCTACAATGAGCAGTTCTTC. Amino acids: CSVEGTGGTYNEQFF.

The chain combines TRBV27 with TRBJ2-5; 12 bases match TRBD1. The CDR3 has 15 amino acids. Unmatched junction bases numbered 11, after V lost 10 bases and J lost 5 bases. The germline CDR1 and CDR2 sequences are MNHEY and SMNVEV (reference sequence). The DNA for the CDR3 is TGTGCCACCCCGGGACAGGGGGCTGATTCGGAGACCCAGTACTTC. It translates to CATPGQGADSETQYF.

The chain carries TRBV5-4 and TRBJ1-2; 9 bases agree with TRBD1. Per the germline V gene, CDR1 is SGHNT and CDR2 is YYREEE (reference sequence). This CDR3 has 13 residues. V lost 4 bases and J lost 5; bases outside the gene matches: 3. CDR3 in amino acids: CASSRDREYGYTF. Here the CDR3 DNA reads TGTGCCAGCAGCCGGGACAGGGAGTATGGCTACACCTTC.

About this clone: The same CDR3 also results from other DNA sequences found in this sample. The chain recombines TRBV6-1 with TRBJ1-5; D gene ambiguous. The CDR3 covers 15 residues. Trimming took 5 bases from V and 4 from J, leaving 15 bases between them. Per germline, CDR1 MNHNS and CDR2 SASEGT. The CDR3 DNA reads as TGTGCCAGCAGTCCCGGGGATGCGGGAAATCAGCCCCAGCATTTT. This codes for CASSPGDAGNQPQHF.

V usage is TRBV5-1 and J usage is TRBJ1-1; TRBD1 agrees at 7 bases. This CDR3 contains 14 residues. Germline CDR1 is SGHRS and CDR2 is YFSETQ. The V gene end was trimmed by 2 bases and the J gene end by 4 bases; junction bases not matched to a gene: 5. In DNA form, the CDR3 reads TGCGCCAGCAGCTTTACAGGGGAGGGCACTGAAGCTTTCTTT. Translation gives CASSFTGEGTEAFF.

The DNA for the CDR3 is TGTGCAAGTCGCTTAAGACGCCGGGACAGGGAAAGCGTTTATGGCTACACCTTC. This sequence encodes CASRLRRRDRESVYGYTF. V usage is TRBV12-2 and J usage is TRBJ1-2; whether TRBD1, the table's D call, matches the DNA was not checked. TRBV12-2 is classified as a pseudogene. This CDR3 is built from 18 residues.

The chain employs TRBV27 and TRBJ1-5, with D perhaps matching TRBD1 (5 bases). The CDR3 is 13 amino acids. Germline V CDR1 and CDR2: MNHEY, SMNVEV (reference sequence). The V gene lost 3 bases and the J gene lost 4 bases, with 7 bases spanning the gap. The chain's CDR3 is CASSFDRNQPQHF. The CDR3 DNA reads as TGTGCCAGCAGTTTCGACAGAAATCAGCCCCAGCATTTT.

This chain connects TRBV9 to TRBJ1-6, with D unclear. This CDR3 comprises 13 residues. Trimming removed 0 bases at V and 4 bases at J, with 2 bases between. Germline V gene sequence: CDR1 SGDLS, CDR2 YYNGEE. The chain's CDR3 is CASSVEYNSPLHF. CDR3 coding DNA: TGTGCCAGCAGCGTAGAATATAATTCACCCCTCCACTTT.

The CDR3 is CASSQDRLAGLFF. For the CDR3, the DNA is TGCGCCAGCAGCCAGGACCGCCTCGCCGGACTGTTTTTT. V usage is TRBV4-1 and J usage is TRBJ1-4; D is unresolved. This CDR3 has 13 residues. The V gene's germline CDR1 is MGHRA and CDR2 YSYEKL. V was shortened by 3 bases and J by 13 bases, with 15 bases between the two germline ends.

The chain carries TRBV15 and TRBJ2-5, with D unclear. The DNA end is a closer match to TRBJ2-7, so the J assignment may be wrong. The CDR3 extends over 15 amino acids. From germline, CDR1 is LNHNV and CDR2 YYDKDF (reference sequence). CDR3 residues: CATSRDYTVSYEQYF. The CDR3 DNA sequence: TGTGCCACCAGCAGAGATTACACAGTTTCCTACGAGCAGTACTTC.

The count of this clone is one. V gene TRBV10-1 combines with J gene TRBJ2-7, with D hard to call. Trimming shortened V by 9 bases and J by 3 bases, and 12 bases separated the two germline ends. This CDR3 contains 12 residues. Germline CDR1 and CDR2: WNHNN and SYGVQD (reference sequence). CDR3: CARETLIYEQYF. The CDR3 DNA sequence: TGCGCCAGAGAGACATTAATCTACGAGCAGTACTTC.

The gene calls are TRBV5-1 and TRBJ1-1, with D unresolved. CDR1 SGHRS and CDR2 YFSETQ come from the germline V gene. The CDR3 spans 13 residues. V was clipped by 4 bases and J by 0 bases, with 7 bases between them. The CDR3 nucleotides are TGCGCCAGCAGCCTCACAATGAACACTGAAGCTTTCTTT. As protein: CASSLTMNTEAFF.